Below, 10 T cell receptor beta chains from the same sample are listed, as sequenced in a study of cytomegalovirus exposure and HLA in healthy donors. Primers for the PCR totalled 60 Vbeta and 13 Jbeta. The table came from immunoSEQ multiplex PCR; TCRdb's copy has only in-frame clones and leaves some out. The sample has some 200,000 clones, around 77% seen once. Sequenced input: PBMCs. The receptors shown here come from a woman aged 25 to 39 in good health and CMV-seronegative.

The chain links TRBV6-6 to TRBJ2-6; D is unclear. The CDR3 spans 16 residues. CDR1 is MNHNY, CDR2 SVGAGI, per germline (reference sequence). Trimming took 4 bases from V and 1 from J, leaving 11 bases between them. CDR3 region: CASSSPTVSGANVLTF. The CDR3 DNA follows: TGTGCCAGCAGTTCACCCACGGTGTCTGGGGCCAACGTCCTGACTTTC.

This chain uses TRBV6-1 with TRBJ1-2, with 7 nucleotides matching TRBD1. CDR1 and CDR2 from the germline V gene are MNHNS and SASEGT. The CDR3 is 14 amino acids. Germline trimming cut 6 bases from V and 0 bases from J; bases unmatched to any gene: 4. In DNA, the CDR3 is TGTGCCAGCAGGAGGACAGGTTCTAACTATGGCTACACCTTC. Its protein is CASRRTGSNYGYTF.

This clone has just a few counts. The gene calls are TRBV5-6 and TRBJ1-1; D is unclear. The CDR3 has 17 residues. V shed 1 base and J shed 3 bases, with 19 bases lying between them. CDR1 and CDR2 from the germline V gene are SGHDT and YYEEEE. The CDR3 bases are TGTGCCAGCAGCTTGCCACTGTCACGGCTAGACCACACTGAAGCTTTCTTT. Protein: CASSLPLSRLDHTEAFF.

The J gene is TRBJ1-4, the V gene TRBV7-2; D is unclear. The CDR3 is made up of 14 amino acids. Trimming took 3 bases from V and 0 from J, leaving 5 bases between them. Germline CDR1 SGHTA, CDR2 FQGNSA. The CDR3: CASSFVATNEKLFF. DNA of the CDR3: TGTGCCAGCAGCTTTGTAGCAACTAATGAAAAACTGTTTTTT.

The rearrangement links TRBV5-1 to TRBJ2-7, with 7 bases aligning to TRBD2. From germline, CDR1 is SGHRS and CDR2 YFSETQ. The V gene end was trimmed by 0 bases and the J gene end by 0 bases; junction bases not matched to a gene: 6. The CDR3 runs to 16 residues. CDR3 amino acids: CASSLVTGGYSYEQYF. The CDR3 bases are TGCGCCAGCAGCTTGGTGACGGGGGGATACTCCTACGAGCAGTACTTC.

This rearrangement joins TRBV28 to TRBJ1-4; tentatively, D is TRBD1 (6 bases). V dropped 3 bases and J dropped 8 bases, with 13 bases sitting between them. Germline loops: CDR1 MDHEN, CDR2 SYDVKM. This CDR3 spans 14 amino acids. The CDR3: CASSFAGAQEKLFF. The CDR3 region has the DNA TGTGCCAGCAGTTTTGCGGGGGCACAAGAAAAACTGTTTTTT. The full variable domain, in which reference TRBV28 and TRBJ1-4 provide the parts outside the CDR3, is DVKVTQSSRYLVKRTGEKVFLECVQDMDHENMFWYRQDPGLGLRLIYFSYDVKMKEKGDIPEGYSVSREKKERFSLILESASTNQTSMYLCASSFAGAQEKLFFGSGTQLSVL.

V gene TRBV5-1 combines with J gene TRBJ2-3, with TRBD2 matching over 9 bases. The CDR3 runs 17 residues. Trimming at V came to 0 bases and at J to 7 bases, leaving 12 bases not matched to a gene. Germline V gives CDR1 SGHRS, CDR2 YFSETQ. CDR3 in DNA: TGCGCCAGCAGCTTGGGGGATAGCGGGAGTGGGAGAAATACGCAGTATTTT. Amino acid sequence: CASSLGDSGSGRNTQYF. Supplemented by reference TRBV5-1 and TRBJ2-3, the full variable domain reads KAGVTQTPRYLIKTRGQQVTLSCSPISGHRSVSWYQQTPGQGLQFLFEYFSETQRNKGNFPGRFSGRQFSNSRSEMNVSTLELGDSALYLCASSLGDSGSGRNTQYFGPGTRLTVL.

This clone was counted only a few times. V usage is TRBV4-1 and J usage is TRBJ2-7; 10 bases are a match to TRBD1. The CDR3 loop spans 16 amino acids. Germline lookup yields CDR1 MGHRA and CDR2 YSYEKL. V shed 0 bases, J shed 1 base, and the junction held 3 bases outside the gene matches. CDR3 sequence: CASSQDRDRGSYEQYF. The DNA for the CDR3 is TGCGCCAGCAGCCAAGATCGGGACAGGGGATCCTACGAGCAGTACTTC.

CDR3 sequence: CAWDNPQGRTYEQYF. The CDR3 bases are TGTGCCTGGGACAATCCACAGGGGCGAACGTACGAGCAGTACTTC. The chain joins TRBV30 to TRBJ2-7, with 7 bases that match TRBD1. The V and J ends lost 5 bases and 4 bases, in that order; junction bases with no gene match: 14. CDR1 is GTSNPN and CDR2 is SVGIG in the germline V gene (reference sequence). The CDR3 totals 15 residues. The full variable domain, its missing parts supplied by reference TRBV30 and TRBJ2-7, is SQTIHQWPATLVQPVGSPLSLECTVEGTSNPNLYWYRQAAGRGLQLLFYSVGIGQISSEVPQNLSASRPQDRQFILSSKKLLLSDSGFYLCAWDNPQGRTYEQYFGPGTRLTVT.

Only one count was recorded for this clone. CDR3 amino acids: CASSSGQAGEQFF. CDR3 nucleotides: TGTGCCAGCAGCTCCGGACAGGCTGGTGAGCAGTTCTTC. The chain is built from TRBV7-9 and TRBJ2-1; 7 bases map to TRBD1. Germline CDR1 and CDR2: SEHNR and FQNEAQ (reference sequence). The junction had 6 bases not matched to a gene; V was cut back by 4 bases and J by 9 bases. There are 13 residues in the CDR3.